This T cell receptor beta chain derives from a study of identical twins. Study-wide findings and caveats: Some out-of-frame alpha sequences were shared by twins, and these showed excess low generation probability. Abundant cord blood beta clonotypes carried fewer insertions; memory repertoires showed none. Out-of-frame TCR alpha sharing in monozygotic twins exceeded recombination model predictions.

CDR1 and CDR2 (germline): SQVTM, ANQGSEA. V lost 3 bases and J 2 bases, leaving 4 bases between the germline ends. This CDR3 is built from 11 residues. This clonotype was counted at least ten times. The target antigen is unknown. TCRdb reanalysed the 5' RACE reads using MiXCR and keeps one entry per CDR3 protein. The table has about 480,000 distinct CDR3 sequences, 14% seen once; the top ten hold about 0.53%. This same sample was also part of a study on yellow fever vaccine responses in identical twins.

The chain employs TRBV29-1 and TRBJ1-1; no clear D gene. This TCR was sampled from a woman between 18 and 30 years old in good health. Sequenced: CD4+ T cells sorted from blood. CDR3 protein: CSVEPNTEAFF. The CDR3 bases are TGCAGCGTTGAGCCTAACACTGAAGCTTTCTTT.